Listed below are T cell receptor beta chains from one sample, sequenced in a study of PD-1 blockade in classical Hodgkin lymphoma. TCRdb keeps only in-frame clones here, not all; method: immunoSEQ multiplex PCR. The sample has approximately 65,000 clones; approximately 90% are singletons. The source was peripheral blood mononuclear cells (PBMCs), collected at baseline. The receptors were gathered from a human donor with classical Hodgkin lymphoma. Each CDR3 is given with its conserved first and last residue. A D gene is named only where the DNA matches it firmly. Only part of the rows carry a size: once, few, many, or a class if the clone is expanded.

clone_size,v_call,d_call,j_call,cdr3_nt,cdr3_aa
NA,TRBV4-3,NA,TRBJ2-3,TGCGCCAGCACCCCACCGTCTGGGGATACGCAGTATTTT,CASTPPSGDTQYF
NA,TRBV4-3,NA,TRBJ2-1,TGCGCCAGCAGCCAAGACGTTCACGATGAGCAGTTCTTC,CASSQDVHDEQFF
NA,TRBV7-4,NA,TRBJ1-5,TGTGCCAGCAGCTTAGGGACAGACAATCAGCCCCAGCATTTT,CASSLGTDNQPQHF
NA,TRBV10-3,NA,TRBJ2-2,TGTGCCATCAGATCTAACACCGGGGAGCTGTTTTTT,CAIRSNTGELFF
NA,TRBV6-5,TRBD1,TRBJ1-6,TGTGCCAGCAGTTACTCGTATGACAGGGATTCACCCCTCCACTTT,CASSYSYDRDSPLHF
NA,TRBV4-1,TRBD1,TRBJ1-5,TGCGCCAGCAGCCAAGAAGGGCAGGGGGGAGGTCAGCCCCAGCATTTT,CASSQEGQGGGQPQHF
medium-sized,TRBV7-8,NA,TRBJ1-2,TGTGCCAGCAGCTTATTAGCTCGAGAAAACAACTATGGCTACACCTTC,CASSLLARENNYGYTF
NA,TRBV30,NA,TRBJ2-2,TGTGCCTGGAGTATCCGAACCTGGGGCACCGGGGAGCTGTTTTTT,CAWSIRTWGTGELFF
NA,TRBV7-9,NA,TRBJ1-1,TGTGCCAGCAGCCAGACGGGACCTGAAGCTTTCTTT,CASSQTGPEAFF
NA,TRBV2,TRBD1,TRBJ2-5,TGTGCCAGCAGTGCCTGGACAGGTCGCCAAGAGACCCAGTACTTC,CASSAWTGRQETQYF
once,TRBV7-9,NA,TRBJ2-6,TGTGCCAGCAGCTGGGCTCGACAGGCTGGGGCCAACGTCCTGACTTTC,CASSWARQAGANVLTF
NA,TRBV9,TRBD2,TRBJ2-1,TGTGCCAGCAGCGCCACTAGCGGGGGGGCCTATGAGCAGTTCTTC,CASSATSGGAYEQFF